This T cell receptor beta chain was profiled in a study of cytomegalovirus exposure and HLA in healthy donors. There are a few counts of this clone. Its specificity is unknown. At one of its ends the junction is not consistent with the germline gene, which may arise from a read error. PCR used 60 Vbeta primers and 13 Jbeta primers. Method: immunoSEQ multiplex PCR; TCRdb's copy keeps in-frame clones and lacks some. This table holds 100,000 to 150,000 clones, around 74% found once. Findings of the study overall: Earlier results showed most TCR beta V segments being productive about 90% or about 30% of the time. Among the sequence variants, a highly shared cluster was likely an artifact of sequencing. The authors confirmed in vitro that three CMV-associated chains were specific for CMV antigens. Association of a missense DCLRE1C variant with TCR beta V- and J-gene trimming was reported in a later analysis.

The TCR was taken from a woman aged 45-60 years in good health and CMV-seropositive. The sequencing sample was made of PBMCs.

The CDR3 region has the DNA TGTGCCAGCAGTGTGGAGGGGGCCCGGGATTTGTCCTTC. Translated: CASSVEGARDLSF. V and J are TRBV6-1 and TRBJ2-4; possibly TRBD1 for D (7 bases). The CDR3 has 13 residues. CDR1 and CDR2 (germline): MNHNS, SASEGT.